What follows are 18 T cell receptor beta chains derived from one specimen sequenced in a study of cytomegalovirus exposure and HLA in healthy donors. Researchers ran the PCR with 60 Vbeta and 13 Jbeta primers. Measured with immunoSEQ multiplex PCR; TCRdb has only the in-frame clones, and not every one. The sample lists roughly 67,000 clones, around 75% seen once, with roughly 7.7% in the top ten. The sequenced sample was PBMCs. These receptors originate from a man aged 55 to 70 in good health and CMV-seropositive.

This chain uses TRBV6-6 with TRBJ2-2; D possibly corresponds to TRBD1 (6 bases). The CDR3 sequence is 16 residues long. Germline loops: CDR1 MNHNY, CDR2 SVGAGI (reference sequence). Trimming removed 5 bases at V and 0 bases at J, with 13 bases between. The CDR3 reads CASSRGQSANTGELFF. The CDR3 DNA is TGTGCCAGCAGTCGAGGACAGTCTGCGAACACCGGGGAGCTGTTTTTT.

To note about this clone: One end of the junction does not line up with germline, which may come from a read error. The chain combines TRBV7-9 with TRBJ2-7; TRBD2 agrees at 8 bases. This CDR3 comprises 12 residues. Germline V gene data show CDR1 as SEHNR and CDR2 as FQNEAQ (reference sequence). DNA of the CDR3: TGTTCCAGCACCTCCGGGAGGGACGAGCAGTACTTC. Residues: CSSTSGRDEQYF.

The chain carries TRBV5-1 and TRBJ2-3; weak D call: TRBD2 (5 bases). The V gene's germline CDR1 is SGHRS and CDR2 YFSETQ. Trimming removed 7 bases at V and 4 bases at J, with 10 bases between. This CDR3 is 12 amino acids long. The CDR3 is CASGENADTQYF. In DNA, the CDR3 is TGCGCCAGCGGGGAGAACGCAGATACGCAGTATTTT.

This chain joins TRBV7-9 and TRBJ2-3; 7 bases are shared with TRBD2. The germline gives CDR1 SEHNR, CDR2 FQNEAQ (reference sequence). The V segment lost 1 base and the J segment 0 bases; nucleotides outside the gene matches: 4. This CDR3 region has 16 residues. CDR3 coding DNA: TGTGCCAGCAGCTTAGAGGATAGCGGGAGCACAGATACGCAGTATTTT. Amino acids: CASSLEDSGSTDTQYF. Variable domain in full (rest from reference TRBV7-9 and TRBJ2-3): DTGVSQNPRHKITKRGQNVTFRCDPISEHNRLYWYRQTLGQGPEFLTYFQNEAQLEKSRLLSDRFSAERPKGSFSTLEIQRTEQGDSAMYLCASSLEDSGSTDTQYFGPGTRLTVL.

The chain has TRBV25-1 and TRBJ1-6; the D is unclear. Per the germline V gene, CDR1 is MGHDK and CDR2 is SYGVNS. V was shortened by 6 bases and J by 0 bases, with 6 bases between the two germline ends. CDR3 length: 14 amino acids. The CDR3 sequence: CASRGSSYNSPLHF. The DNA for the CDR3 is TGTGCCAGCAGAGGGAGCTCCTATAATTCACCCCTCCACTTT.

The J gene is TRBJ2-1, the V gene TRBV10-1; 11 positions agree with TRBD2. Germline V gene sequence: CDR1 WNHNN, CDR2 SYGVQD (reference sequence). The ends lost 2 bases at V and 8 bases at J; junction bases unmatched: 5. The CDR3 spans 15 residues. The CDR3 reads CASSEVAGGPYEQFF. In DNA, the CDR3 is TGCGCCAGCAGTGAGGTAGCGGGAGGGCCCTATGAGCAGTTCTTC.

The chain joins TRBV10-2 to TRBJ2-5, with a possible D match to TRBD2 (6 bases). The CDR3 length is 16 residues. Germline loops: CDR1 WSHSY, CDR2 SAAADI. Trimming took 3 bases from V and 7 from J, leaving 21 bases between them. CDR3 DNA sequence: TGCGCCAGCAGTGAAGGAGGGCTAGCGCCCGTCGGGACCCAGTACTTC. It yields the protein CASSEGGLAPVGTQYF.

This clone has a handful of counts. The rearrangement joins TRBV5-1 to TRBJ2-3; D remains unclear. The CDR3 totals 12 residues. Deletions cut 4 bases from V and 0 bases from J, with 3 bases between. The V gene's germline CDR1 is SGHRS and CDR2 YFSETQ. The CDR3 coding sequence is TGCGCCAGCAGCACTAGCACAGATACGCAGTATTTT. Its translation is CASSTSTDTQYF.

As to this clone: One end of the junction fails to match germline, which may point to a read error. The chain links TRBV15 to TRBJ2-1; D call uncertain. CDR3 length equals 14 residues. Germline V gene lookup returns CDR1 LNHNV and CDR2 YYDKDF (reference sequence). The CDR3 sequence is CATSRDQLGGSRIF. Here the CDR3 DNA reads TGTGCCACCAGCAGAGATCAACTCGGCGGTAGTAGAATCTTC.

There are a few counts of this clone. CDR3 sequence: CASSSRDSTTPGELFF. CDR3 in DNA: TGTGCCAGCAGCTCTAGGGACTCCACAACTCCCGGGGAGCTGTTTTTT. The V and J genes are TRBV7-8 and TRBJ2-2, with D perhaps TRBD2 (6 bases). Trimming left V 4 bases short and J 6 bases short, with 18 bases between. The CDR3 is 16 amino acids. Germline assignment: CDR1 SGHVS and CDR2 FQNEAQ.

A note on this clone: This CDR3 is also generated by other DNA sequences in the sample. The chain links TRBV11-3 to TRBJ2-5, with 16 bases fitting TRBD2. The CDR3 contains 18 residues. V shed 5 bases and J 8 bases; nucleotides not matched to a gene: 14. From germline, CDR1 is SGHNT and CDR2 YENEEA. Written as DNA, the CDR3 is TGTGCCAGCAGCCCAGGAGGGACTAGCGGGGGGGCCTCGGAAACCCAGTACTTC. Amino acids: CASSPGGTSGGASETQYF.

V is TRBV7-9 and J is TRBJ2-6; perhaps TRBD1 as D (5 bases). CDR3 length: 15 amino acids. The germline CDR1 and CDR2 sequences are SEHNR and FQNEAQ (reference sequence). Deletions cut 4 bases from V and 1 base from J, with 8 bases between. The DNA of the CDR3 is TGTGCCAGCAGCTCCGACAGATCTGGGGCCAACGTCCTGACTTTC. Its translation is CASSSDRSGANVLTF.

This sequence joins TRBV7-6 and TRBJ1-3, with D tentatively TRBD1 (5 bases). Germline CDR1 SGHVS, CDR2 FNYEAQ. The CDR3 spans 16 residues. The V and J ends lost 2 bases and 1 base respectively, with 12 bases between them. The CDR3 region has the DNA TGTGCCAGCAGCTTAAACCGGGCAGGGTCTGGAAACACCATATATTTT. Translating gives CASSLNRAGSGNTIYF.

Only one count was recorded for this clone. This sequence joins TRBV18 and TRBJ2-3, with 9 bases aligning to TRBD2. Unmatched junction bases numbered 12, after V lost 3 bases and J lost 2 bases. Germline values: CDR1 KGHSH, CDR2 LQKENI. The CDR3 covers 18 residues. The CDR3 here is CASSPSLTSGLFTDTQYF. CDR3 nucleotides: TGTGCCAGCTCACCCTCCTTGACTAGCGGCCTATTCACAGATACGCAGTATTTT.

The V and J genes are TRBV5-1 and TRBJ2-1; TRBD2 matches at 8 bases. The J segment lost 7 bases and the V segment lost 4 bases, leaving 16 bases of the junction unmatched. The CDR3 is made up of 17 amino acids. Germline CDR1 SGHRS, CDR2 YFSETQ. CDR3 nucleotides: TGCGCCAGCAGCGCCACCCTTACCGGCGGGGGGCTAAATGAGCAGTTCTTC. It is translated as CASSATLTGGGLNEQFF.

The J gene is TRBJ2-3, the V gene TRBV7-6, with TRBD1 matching 8 bases. Germline CDR1 SGHVS, CDR2 FNYEAQ. Germline trimming cut 4 bases from V and 1 base from J; bases unmatched to any gene: 4. The CDR3 is 15 residues long. The CDR3 loop reads CASSSAGQGTDTQYF. CDR3 sequence (DNA): TGTGCCAGCAGCTCCGCGGGACAGGGCACAGATACGCAGTATTTT.

This clone was detected once. CDR3 protein: CAPRGGDNSNQPQHF. The CDR3, as DNA: TGTGCCCCCCGGGGGGGGGATAACAGCAATCAGCCCCAGCATTTT. V and J are TRBV6-7 and TRBJ1-5; possibly TRBD1 for D (5 bases). TRBV6-7 is recorded as an ORF, its role being uncertain. CDR3 length: 15 amino acids. The V and J ends lost 11 bases and 1 base respectively, with 18 bases between them.

The V and J genes are TRBV6-5 and TRBJ2-3; 7 bases are shared with TRBD1. Germline CDR1 MNHEY, CDR2 SVGAGI. The CDR3 is 14 residues long. The trim removed 6 bases at V and 2 bases at J, leaving 5 bases unmatched. CDR3 in amino acids: CASSPGTVTDTQYF. Here the CDR3 DNA reads TGTGCCAGCAGCCCCGGGACAGTCACAGATACGCAGTATTTT.